This TCR beta chain was identified during a study of T cells in Graves' hyperthyroidism and ophthalmopathy. Trimming took 3 bases from V and 5 from J, leaving 14 bases between them. The CDR3 is 14 residues long. Amplified TCR beta CDR3 regions came from RNA transcripts. With the HTBI primer set, the TCR CDR3 went through a first round of RT-PCR. TCRdb reprocessed the multiplex PCR reads via MiXCR and lists one record per CDR3 protein. Here the sample spans around 690,000 distinct CDR3 sequences, around 15% being singletons. What was sequenced was blood. The receptor's source is a man aged 45-65 years with Graves' hyperthyroidism. The J gene is TRBJ2-7, the V gene TRBV12-3 or TRBV12-4, with a weak D call TRBD1 (6 bases). The CDR3 nucleotides are TGTGCCAGCAGTTTCAGTAGGGGGAGCCACGAGCAGTACTTC. Protein product: CASSFSRGSHEQYF.